A single sample is the source of the 2 T cell receptor beta chains below, sequenced in a study of blood T cell repertoires in COVID-19. The data were produced by immunoSEQ multiplex PCR, yet TCRdb's version contains in-frame clones alone and is incomplete. The sample has 84,000 or so clones; approximately 86% are singletons. The sample was peripheral blood. The receptor set was obtained from an older man with acute or convalescent COVID-19.

The chain couples TRBV10-3 to TRBJ2-3, with 10 nucleotides matching TRBD2. There are 19 residues in the CDR3. Germline loops: CDR1 ENHRY, CDR2 SYGVKD. The ends lost 2 bases at V and 4 bases at J; junction bases unmatched: 15. CDR3 region: CAISEKRSSGSTGPDTQYF. In DNA form, the CDR3 reads TGTGCCATCAGTGAGAAAAGGTCTAGCGGGAGTACTGGGCCAGATACGCAGTATTTT.

V usage is TRBV7-3 and J usage is TRBJ2-3; tentative D call: TRBD1 (5 bases). Germline assignment: CDR1 SGHTA and CDR2 FQGTGA. V was clipped by 3 bases and J by 0 bases, with 10 bases between them. The CDR3 is 15 amino acids. The CDR3 loop reads CASSFWGRSTDTQYF. The DNA of the CDR3 is TGTGCCAGCAGCTTTTGGGGCAGGAGCACAGATACGCAGTATTTT.